These 27 T cell receptor beta chains were sequenced from one sample in a study of T cells in Graves' hyperthyroidism and ophthalmopathy. The TCR beta CDR3 regions underwent amplification using RNA transcripts as the source. Initially, a first-round RT-PCR of the TCR CDR3 employed the HTBI primer set. TCRdb used MiXCR to reprocess the multiplex PCR reads, holding one entry per CDR3 protein. In the table there are 550,000 to 600,000 distinct CDR3 sequences, roughly 46% of which are singletons. Material for sequencing was peripheral blood or thyroid tissue (not recorded which). The receptors were sampled from an adult woman with Graves' disease, either hyperthyroidism or ophthalmopathy (not recorded which).

There are many counts of this clonotype. The chain is built from TRBV5-5 and TRBJ2-7, with D perhaps given as TRBD1 or TRBD2 (5 bases each). The CDR3 length is 15 residues. Germline CDR1 is SGHKS and CDR2 is YYEKEE (reference sequence). V lost 0 bases to trimming and J lost 1 base, with 11 bases between them. This CDR3 reads CASSLGRDGSYEQYF. In nucleotides, the CDR3 is TGTGCCAGCAGCTTGGGACGGGACGGTTCCTACGAGCAGTACTTC.

The sample holds many counts of this clonotype. The rearrangement joins TRBV14 to TRBJ1-2; TRBD1 might be the D (5 bases). Germline CDR1 is SGHDN and CDR2 is FVKESK. The CDR3 runs to 13 residues. V lost 4 bases and J lost 4, with 10 bases in between. The CDR3 DNA reads as TGTGCCAGCAGCCGGGACGGAACCTATGGCTACACCTTC. This encodes CASSRDGTYGYTF.

This chain uses TRBV10-3 with TRBJ2-7; tentatively, D is TRBD1 (6 bases). This CDR3 spans 15 amino acids. From germline, CDR1 is ENHRY and CDR2 SYGVKD. Trimming shortened V by 2 bases and J by 4 bases, and 15 bases separated the two germline ends. The CDR3 is CAISEAHTGLYEQYF. CDR3 DNA sequence: TGTGCCATCAGTGAGGCTCACACAGGGCTATACGAGCAGTACTTC.

At least ten counts were recorded for this clonotype. The chain joins TRBV7-2 to TRBJ1-6; 8 bases align to TRBD1. The CDR3 totals 15 residues. Per the germline V gene, CDR1 is SGHTA and CDR2 is FQGNSA. V shed 2 bases and J 10 bases; nucleotides not matched to a gene: 7. The CDR3 bases are TGTGCCAGCAGCTTAAATGGCAGGGGGCACTCACCCCTCCACTTT. As protein: CASSLNGRGHSPLHF.

Only a few counts were recorded for this clonotype. The J gene is TRBJ2-6, the V gene TRBV25-1; D might be TRBD2 (6 bases). Trimming shortened V by 5 bases and J by 3 bases, and 11 bases separated the two germline ends. The germline CDR1 and CDR2 sequences are MGHDK and SYGVNS. The CDR3 contains 15 residues. CDR3 loop: CASSTEGVGANVLTF. The CDR3 nucleotides read TGTGCCAGCAGTACGGAGGGTGTTGGGGCCAACGTCCTGACTTTC.

A few counts support this clonotype. V is TRBV19 and J is TRBJ2-6; D is ambiguous. Germline CDR1 reads LNHDA; CDR2 reads SQIVND (reference sequence). The CDR3 is made up of 17 amino acids. The ends were cut back, 4 bases at V and 4 bases at J, with 17 bases in the middle. The CDR3 nucleotides read TGTGCCAGTAGTAGACCCTCCACAGATGCCGGGGCCAACGTCCTGACTTTC. Translation: CASSRPSTDAGANVLTF.

This clonotype was observed a single time. The gene calls are TRBV5-1 and TRBJ2-5; 11 bases match TRBD2. In germline, CDR1 is SGHRS, CDR2 YFSETQ. V shed 3 bases, J shed 4 bases, and the junction held 14 bases outside the gene matches. The CDR3 has 18 amino acids. The DNA for the CDR3 is TGCGCCAGCAGCTCAACCGGGACTAGCGGAAGGGCCGGAGAGACCCAGTACTTC. It encodes CASSSTGTSGRAGETQYF.

The rearrangement joins TRBV29-1 to TRBJ1-5; D might be TRBD1 (6 bases). Trimming shortened V by 6 bases and J by 5 bases, and 14 bases separated the two germline ends. CDR3 length: 13 residues. Germline V CDR1 and CDR2: SQVTM, ANQGSEA. The CDR3, as DNA: TGCAGCGTACTCGCAGGGGAAGATCAGCCCCAGCATTTT. Residues: CSVLAGEDQPQHF.

This clonotype turned up a few times. CDR3 loop: CASLSGGYTF. The CDR3 bases are TGCGCCAGCCTTAGTGGCGGCTACACCTTC. This chain joins TRBV5-1 and TRBJ1-2; no firm D call. Germline CDR1 and CDR2: SGHRS and YFSETQ. This CDR3 region has 10 residues. Trimming shortened V by 7 bases and J by 8 bases, and 9 bases separated the two germline ends.

This chain connects TRBV19 to TRBJ1-5; tentative D call: TRBD1 (6 bases). Deletions cut 6 bases from V and 9 bases from J, with 24 bases between. Germline values: CDR1 LNHDA, CDR2 SQIVND (reference sequence). The CDR3 runs 16 residues. This chain's CDR3 is CASRGRGPPGPPPQHF. DNA of the CDR3: TGTGCCAGTAGGGGCAGGGGACCCCCCGGGCCCCCGCCCCAGCATTTT.

The genes are TRBV7-9 and TRBJ2-5; 9 nucleotides line up with TRBD1. Germline V gene sequence: CDR1 SEHNR, CDR2 FQNEAQ (reference sequence). The CDR3 consists of 15 residues. J was trimmed by 5 bases and V by 3 bases; bases with no gene match: 7. CDR3 region: CASSFLGQGSETQYF. DNA of the CDR3: TGTGCCAGCAGCTTTTTGGGACAGGGCTCCGAGACCCAGTACTTC.

This clonotype was detected only a few times. J is TRBJ1-6 and V is TRBV5-6, with D uncertain. The germline gives CDR1 SGHDT, CDR2 YYEEEE. The V and J ends lost 4 bases and 9 bases respectively, with 8 bases between them. This CDR3 is 12 amino acids long. The CDR3 sequence is CASSTRVSPLHF. DNA for the CDR3: TGTGCCAGCAGCACACGAGTTTCACCCCTCCACTTT.

This clonotype was counted once. The chain employs TRBV25-1 and TRBJ2-7; possibly TRBD1 for D (6 bases). This CDR3 region has 14 residues. V lost 8 bases and J lost 3, with 17 bases in between. Germline values: CDR1 MGHDK, CDR2 SYGVNS. CDR3 sequence: CASVEGGEFYEQYF. CDR3 coding DNA: TGTGCCAGCGTTGAAGGGGGTGAGTTCTACGAGCAGTACTTC.

The CDR3 DNA reads TGTGCCACCAGCTTGGGGGCCAGTACCTACGAGCAGTACTTC. Translated, it gives CATSLGASTYEQYF. The rearrangement uses TRBV24-1 and TRBJ2-7, with a tentative D call TRBD1 (6 bases). Trimming cost V 7 bases and J 2 bases, with 14 bases left between them. Germline V gives CDR1 KGHDR, CDR2 SFDVKD. The CDR3 length is 14 residues.

The sample holds many counts of this clonotype. The chain joins TRBV10-3 to TRBJ2-2, with 7 nucleotides matching TRBD2. V was pared by 4 bases and J by 1 base, with 3 bases of the junction left unmatched. Looked up from germline, CDR1 is ENHRY and CDR2 is SYGVKD. The CDR3 consists of 15 residues. The CDR3 nucleotides read TGTGCCATCAGTGCGCAGCGGGAGAACACCGGGGAGCTGTTTTTT. This encodes CAISAQRENTGELFF.

The V gene is TRBV12-3 or TRBV12-4, the J gene TRBJ1-3; D is unresolved. The CDR3 has 12 amino acids. Trimming shortened V by 11 bases and J by 6 bases, and 14 bases separated the two germline ends. CDR3 protein: CAGGPTANTIYF. The CDR3 DNA is TGTGCCGGTGGTCCCACCGCAAACACCATATATTTT.

This clonotype occurred many times. V is TRBV24-1 and J is TRBJ2-2, with 8 bases identical to TRBD1. The CDR3 runs to 17 residues. V shed 4 bases and J 7 bases; nucleotides not matched to a gene: 13. Germline V gene lookup returns CDR1 KGHDR and CDR2 SFDVKD. Here the CDR3 reads CATSDLRGQGPGGELFF. CDR3 sequence (DNA): TGTGCCACCAGTGACCTGCGAGGACAGGGCCCGGGCGGGGAGCTGTTTTTT.

This chain uses TRBV2 with TRBJ1-3, with 10 bases aligning to TRBD1. The V gene's germline CDR1 is SNHLY and CDR2 FYNNEI. The ends lost 6 bases at V and 9 bases at J; junction bases unmatched: 2. CDR3 length: 12 amino acids. Here the CDR3 reads CASRGDRGTIYF. The CDR3 DNA is TGTGCCAGCAGAGGGGACAGGGGCACCATATATTTT.

The genes are TRBV29-1 and TRBJ1-4; D is unclear. In germline, CDR1 is SQVTM, CDR2 ANQGSEA. This CDR3 has 12 amino acids. V gave up 1 base and J gave up 8 bases, with 8 bases separating them. CDR3 sequence reads: CSVEGGEEKLFF. The CDR3 nucleotides read TGCAGCGTTGAAGGGGGTGAAGAAAAACTGTTTTTT.

The V call is TRBV20-1, the J call TRBJ2-5; D is undetermined. The CDR3 sequence is 11 residues long. V was trimmed by 3 bases and J by 4 bases, leaving 6 bases between them. From germline, CDR1 is DFQATT and CDR2 SNEGSKA (reference sequence). CDR3 coding DNA: TGCAGTGCTAGCTGGATAGAGACCCAGTACTTC. Its translation: CSASWIETQYF.

The rearrangement uses TRBV5-1 and TRBJ1-5; 9 bases match TRBD1. Trimming took 3 bases from V and 2 from J; bases not matched to a gene: 12. The CDR3 spans 18 residues. Germline CDR1 is SGHRS and CDR2 is YFSETQ. CDR3 bases: TGCGCCAGCAGCTCCCCGGGGACAGGGACCGGGGGCAATCAGCCCCAGCATTTT. It translates to CASSSPGTGTGGNQPQHF.

This clonotype has ten or more counts. The chain joins TRBV5-1 to TRBJ1-4, with a weak D call TRBD1 (6 bases). V lost 4 bases and J 1 base, leaving 11 bases between the germline ends. CDR1 and CDR2 (germline): SGHRS, YFSETQ. The CDR3 runs 15 residues. The CDR3, as DNA: TGCGCCAGCAGCCGAGTACAGGGAACTAATGAAAAACTGTTTTTT. The encoded protein is CASSRVQGTNEKLFF. The whole variable domain, remainder taken from reference TRBV5-1 and TRBJ1-4, is KAGVTQTPRYLIKTRGQQVTLSCSPISGHRSVSWYQQTPGQGLQFLFEYFSETQRNKGNFPGRFSGRQFSNSRSEMNVSTLELGDSALYLCASSRVQGTNEKLFFGSGTQLSVL.

This chain links TRBV29-1 with TRBJ2-3; TRBD2 might be the D (6 bases). The CDR3 is 12 amino acids. Per the germline V gene, CDR1 is SQVTM and CDR2 is ANQGSEA. The V gene lost 7 bases and the J gene lost 4 bases, with 12 bases spanning the gap. CDR3 region: CSGGGVADTQYF. The CDR3 nucleotides are TGCAGCGGGGGAGGTGTAGCAGATACGCAGTATTTT.

This clonotype is medium-sized within its sample. DNA of the CDR3: TGTGCCATCAGAACCGGGACTAGTGACACCGGGGAGCTGTTTTTT. This codes for CAIRTGTSDTGELFF. The V gene is TRBV10-3, the J gene TRBJ2-2, with 8 bases lining up with TRBD2. V shed 6 bases and J 3 bases; nucleotides not matched to a gene: 6. Germline assignment: CDR1 ENHRY and CDR2 SYGVKD. CDR3 length equals 15 residues.

This clonotype has at least ten counts. J is TRBJ1-6 and V is TRBV10-3; tentatively, D is TRBD1 (5 bases). Between the trimmed V and J ends, which lost 8 bases and 7 bases, there was a span of 12 bases. This CDR3 region has 13 residues. The germline V gene encodes CDR1 ENHRY and CDR2 SYGVKD. The CDR3 loop is CAIGGYENSPLHF. In nucleotides, the CDR3 is TGTGCCATCGGGGGGTATGAAAATTCACCCCTCCACTTT.

This clonotype came up many times. The chain carries TRBV7-6 and TRBJ1-5; D remains unclear. With 6 bases removed from V and 1 base from J, the gap between germline ends came to 16 bases. The CDR3 sequence is 16 residues long. CDR1 is SGHVS, CDR2 FNYEAQ, per germline. CDR3 sequence (DNA): TGTGCCAGCAGTCTCGGACCCGGAGGGAGCAATCAGCCCCAGCATTTT. This gives the protein CASSLGPGGSNQPQHF.

This clonotype was observed many times. The CDR3 spells CASSDSLGRSPLHF. In DNA, the CDR3 is TGTGCCAGCAGTGACTCTCTGGGGAGATCACCCCTCCACTTT. The chain has TRBV12-3 or TRBV12-4 and TRBJ1-6; D not resolved. The V and J ends lost 5 bases and 10 bases respectively, with 15 bases between them. This CDR3 has 14 residues.